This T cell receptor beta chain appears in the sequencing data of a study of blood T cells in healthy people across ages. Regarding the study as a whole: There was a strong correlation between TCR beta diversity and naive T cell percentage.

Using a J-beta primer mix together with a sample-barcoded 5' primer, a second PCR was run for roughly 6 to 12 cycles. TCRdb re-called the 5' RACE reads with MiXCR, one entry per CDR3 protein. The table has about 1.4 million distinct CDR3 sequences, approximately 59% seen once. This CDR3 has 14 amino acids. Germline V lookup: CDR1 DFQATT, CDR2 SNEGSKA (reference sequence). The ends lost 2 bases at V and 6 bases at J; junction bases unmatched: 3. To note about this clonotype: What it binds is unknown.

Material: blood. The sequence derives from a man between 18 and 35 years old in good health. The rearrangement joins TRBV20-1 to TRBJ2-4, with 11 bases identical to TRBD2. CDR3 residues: CSARTSGSRNIQYF. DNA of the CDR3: TGCAGTGCTAGAACTAGCGGGAGCAGAAACATTCAGTACTTC.